Listed below are T cell receptor beta chains from one sample, sequenced in a study of cytomegalovirus exposure and HLA in healthy donors. Only in-frame clones appear in the TCRdb table, and some are missing; sequencing was by immunoSEQ multiplex PCR. The table lists around 92,000 clones, roughly 74% of them singletons. The sequenced sample consisted of PBMCs. These TCRs come from a woman between 70 and 85 years old in good health and CMV-seropositive. Both conserved end residues are part of each CDR3. A D gene is named only where the DNA matches it firmly. Clone size, where shown, is once, few, many, or a class for clones that have expanded.

abundance,j_gene,d_gene,v_gene,CDR3nt,CDR3aa
-,TRBJ2-2,-,TRBV19,TGTGCCAGTAGTATTGCGGCGGTTAACACCGGGGAGCTGTTTTTT,CASSIAAVNTGELFF
-,TRBJ2-7,-,TRBV7-6,TGTGCCAGCAGCTTAGGGCTAGCTGCCTACGAGCAGTACTTC,CASSLGLAAYEQYF
-,TRBJ2-1,-,TRBV27,TGTGCCAGCAGACCGACAGGTCGGCTGGAGCAGTTCTTC,CASRPTGRLEQFF
-,TRBJ2-3,-,TRBV9,TGTGCCAGCACCGAAGCTCTTGCAGATACGCAGTATTTT,CASTEALADTQYF
once,TRBJ1-5,TRBD1,TRBV2,TGTGCCAGCAGCGAGACAGGGAGCAATCAGCCCCAGCATTTT,CASSETGSNQPQHF
-,TRBJ2-3,-,TRBV7-2,TGTGCCAGCAGCTTAGTGTTAGGGGGTGCAACAGATACGCAGTATTTT,CASSLVLGGATDTQYF
-,TRBJ1-2,TRBD1,TRBV6-5,TGTGCCAGCAGTTACCTCGGGACAGGGGGCATCTGGGGCTACACCTTC,CASSYLGTGGIWGYTF
-,TRBJ1-3,-,TRBV5-1,TGCGCCAGCAGCTCCGGGGGAAGCTCTGGAAACACCATATATTTT,CASSSGGSSGNTIYF
-,TRBJ1-4,TRBD1,TRBV5-1,TGCGCCAGCAGCGCTCGGACAGGGGGGGGTGAAAAACTGTTTTTT,CASSARTGGGEKLFF
-,TRBJ1-1,TRBD1,TRBV5-5,TGTGCCAGCAGCTGGGGGTGGTCGGGACAGGGGTCAAACACTGAAGCTTTCTTT,CASSWGWSGQGSNTEAFF
-,TRBJ2-2,-,TRBV18,TGTGCCAGCTCACCGAGGCGGGGTAACACCGGGGAGCTGTTTTTT,CASSPRRGNTGELFF
-,TRBJ2-2,TRBD1,TRBV5-6,TGTGCCAGCAGCTGGGCAGGGACAGTGAACACCGGGGAGCTGTTTTTT,CASSWAGTVNTGELFF
-,TRBJ2-3,-,TRBV19,TGTGCCACCCGGACTGGACTTAGCACAGATACGCAGTATTTT,CATRTGLSTDTQYF
-,TRBJ1-5,-,TRBV30,TGTGCCTGGAACCCGTGCAGGGTATGCAATCAGCCCCAGCATTTT,CAWNPCRVCNQPQHF
-,TRBJ1-2,TRBD1,TRBV28,TGTGCCAGCACTCCTGGACAGGGAACTTATGGCTACACCTTC,CASTPGQGTYGYTF
-,TRBJ2-3,TRBD1,TRBV4-1,TGCGCCAGCAGCCCCTCCGGGACAGGGGGGGCCTTGGATACGCAGTATTTT,CASSPSGTGGALDTQYF
-,TRBJ1-5,-,TRBV12-2,TGTGCAAGTCGCTTAGGAGAACAGTCCTATCGGCCCCAGCATTTT,CASRLGEQSYRPQHF
-,TRBJ2-7,TRBD2,TRBV9,TGTGCCAGCAGCGAAAGCGGGAGAGGCGAGCAGTACTTC,CASSESGRGEQYF
-,TRBJ2-1,-,TRBV9,TGTGCCAGCAGCGTATCCCTATCCTACAATGAGCAGTTCTTC,CASSVSLSYNEQFF
-,TRBJ1-2,-,TRBV7-9,TGTGCCAGCAGCCCACTGGACAGTTTCCTTTCGAAGGGCTACACCTTC,CASSPLDSFLSKGYTF
-,TRBJ1-1,-,TRBV19,TGTGCCAGTAGTCAGGGCCGGAGAACTGAAGCTTTCTTT,CASSQGRRTEAFF
-,TRBJ2-7,-,TRBV27,TGTGCCAGCAGTTTATTTTTAGGACAACCCTACGAGCAGTACTTC,CASSLFLGQPYEQYF
-,TRBJ2-5,-,TRBV27,TGTGCCAGCAGTTTGCGGCGGGACCAAGAGACCCAGTACTTC,CASSLRRDQETQYF